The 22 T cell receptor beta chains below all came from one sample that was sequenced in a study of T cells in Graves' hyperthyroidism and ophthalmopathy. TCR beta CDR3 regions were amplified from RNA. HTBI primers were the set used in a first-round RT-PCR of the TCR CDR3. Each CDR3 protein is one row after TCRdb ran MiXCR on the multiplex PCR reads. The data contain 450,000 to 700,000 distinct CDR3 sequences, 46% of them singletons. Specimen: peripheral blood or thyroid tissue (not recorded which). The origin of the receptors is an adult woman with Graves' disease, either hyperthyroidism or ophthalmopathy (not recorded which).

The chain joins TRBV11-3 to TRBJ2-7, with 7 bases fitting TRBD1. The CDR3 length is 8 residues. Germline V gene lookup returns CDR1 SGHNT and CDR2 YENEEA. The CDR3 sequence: CASSIGTV. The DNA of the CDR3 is TGTGCCAGCAGCATCGGGACAGTA.

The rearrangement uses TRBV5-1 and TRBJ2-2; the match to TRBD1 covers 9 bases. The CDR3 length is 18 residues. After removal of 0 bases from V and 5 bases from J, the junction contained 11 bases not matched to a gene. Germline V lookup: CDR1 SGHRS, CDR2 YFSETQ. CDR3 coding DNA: TGCGCCAGCAGCTTGGAGTCGACAGGGGGACGGGGGACCGGGGAGCTGTTTTTT. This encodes CASSLESTGGRGTGELFF.

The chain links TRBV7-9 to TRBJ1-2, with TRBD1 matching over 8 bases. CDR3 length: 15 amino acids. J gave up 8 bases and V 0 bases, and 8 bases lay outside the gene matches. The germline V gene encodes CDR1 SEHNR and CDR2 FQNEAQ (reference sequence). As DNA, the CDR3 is TGTGCCAGCAGCTTAGCCGGACAGGGTGCTGAAGGCTACACCTTC. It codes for CASSLAGQGAEGYTF.

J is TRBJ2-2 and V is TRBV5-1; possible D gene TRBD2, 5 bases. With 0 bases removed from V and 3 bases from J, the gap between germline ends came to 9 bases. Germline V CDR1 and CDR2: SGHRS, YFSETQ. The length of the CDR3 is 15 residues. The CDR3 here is CASSLDGSHTGELFF. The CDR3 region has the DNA TGCGCCAGCAGCTTGGATGGGAGTCACACCGGGGAGCTGTTTTTT.

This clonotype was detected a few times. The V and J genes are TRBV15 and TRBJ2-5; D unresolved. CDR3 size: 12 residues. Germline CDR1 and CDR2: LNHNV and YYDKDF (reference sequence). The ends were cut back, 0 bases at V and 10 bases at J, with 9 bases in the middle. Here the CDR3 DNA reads TGTGCCACCAGCAGAGATGGACGATTCCAGTACTTC. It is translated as CATSRDGRFQYF.

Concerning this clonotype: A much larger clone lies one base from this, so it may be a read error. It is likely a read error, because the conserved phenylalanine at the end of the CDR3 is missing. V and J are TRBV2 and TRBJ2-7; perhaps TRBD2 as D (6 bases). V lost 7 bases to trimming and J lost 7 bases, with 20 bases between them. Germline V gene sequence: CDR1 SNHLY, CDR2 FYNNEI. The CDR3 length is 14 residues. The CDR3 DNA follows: TGTGCCAGCACCCGAAACAGCAGGGCGGGGGAGCAGTACCTC. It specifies CASTRNSRAGEQYL.

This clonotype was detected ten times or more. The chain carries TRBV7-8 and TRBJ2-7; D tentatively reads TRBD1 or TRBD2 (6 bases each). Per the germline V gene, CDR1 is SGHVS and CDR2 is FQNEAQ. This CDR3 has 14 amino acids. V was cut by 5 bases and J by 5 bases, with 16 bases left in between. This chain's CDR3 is CASSRGTSPHEQYF. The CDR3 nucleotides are TGTGCCAGCAGCAGGGGGACTTCTCCCCACGAGCAGTACTTC.

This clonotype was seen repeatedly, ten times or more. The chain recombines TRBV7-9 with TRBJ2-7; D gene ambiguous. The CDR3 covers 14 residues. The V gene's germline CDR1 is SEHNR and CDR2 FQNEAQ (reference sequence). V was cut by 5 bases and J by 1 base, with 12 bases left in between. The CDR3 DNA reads TGTGCCAGCAGCCGCGATCAATATTCCTACGAGCAGTACTTC. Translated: CASSRDQYSYEQYF.

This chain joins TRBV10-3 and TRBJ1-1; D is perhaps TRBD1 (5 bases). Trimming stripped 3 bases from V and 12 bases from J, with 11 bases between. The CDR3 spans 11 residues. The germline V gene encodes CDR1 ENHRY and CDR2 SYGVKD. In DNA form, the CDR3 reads TGTGCCATCAGTGACGGGACTAGAACTTTCTTT. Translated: CAISDGTRTFF.

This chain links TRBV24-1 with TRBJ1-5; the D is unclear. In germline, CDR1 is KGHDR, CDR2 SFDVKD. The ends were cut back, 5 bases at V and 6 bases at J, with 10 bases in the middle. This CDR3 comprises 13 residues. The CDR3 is CATSGRAAQPQHF. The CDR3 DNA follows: TGTGCCACCAGTGGAAGGGCTGCTCAGCCCCAGCATTTT.

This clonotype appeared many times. The CDR3 region is CASSVVTGELFF. CDR3 nucleotides: TGTGCCAGCAGCGTAGTAACCGGGGAGCTGTTTTTT. V usage is TRBV9 and J usage is TRBJ2-2, with D unresolved. Germline CDR1 reads SGDLS; CDR2 reads YYNGEE. This CDR3 has 12 amino acids. Between the trimmed V and J ends, which lost 0 bases and 5 bases, there was a span of 2 bases.

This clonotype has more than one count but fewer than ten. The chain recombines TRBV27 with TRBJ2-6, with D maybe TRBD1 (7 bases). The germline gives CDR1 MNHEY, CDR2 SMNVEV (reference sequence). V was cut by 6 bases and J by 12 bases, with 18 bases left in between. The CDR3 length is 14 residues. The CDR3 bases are TGTGCCAGCAGAGGTACAGGGGACTCGGGCGTCCTGACTTTC. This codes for CASRGTGDSGVLTF. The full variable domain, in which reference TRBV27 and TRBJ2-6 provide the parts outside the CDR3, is EAQVTQNPRYLITVTGKKLTVTCSQNMNHEYMSWYRQDPGLGLRQIYYSMNVEVTDKGDVPEGYKVSRKEKRNFPLILESPSPNQTSLYFCASRGTGDSGVLTFGAGSRLTVL.

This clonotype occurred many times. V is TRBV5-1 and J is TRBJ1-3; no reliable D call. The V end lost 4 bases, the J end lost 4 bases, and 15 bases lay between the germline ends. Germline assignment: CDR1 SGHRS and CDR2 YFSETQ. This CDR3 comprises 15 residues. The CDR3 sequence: CASSTGSGGGNTIYF. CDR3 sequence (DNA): TGCGCCAGCAGCACGGGCTCCGGAGGCGGAAACACCATATATTTT.

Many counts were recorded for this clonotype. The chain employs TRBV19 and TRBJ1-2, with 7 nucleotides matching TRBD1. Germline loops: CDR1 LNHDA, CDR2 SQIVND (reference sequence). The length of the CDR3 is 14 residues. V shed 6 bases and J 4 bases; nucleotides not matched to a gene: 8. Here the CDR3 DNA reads TGTGCCAGTAGCCGACAGGGCGCAATCTATGGCTACACCTTC. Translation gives CASSRQGAIYGYTF.

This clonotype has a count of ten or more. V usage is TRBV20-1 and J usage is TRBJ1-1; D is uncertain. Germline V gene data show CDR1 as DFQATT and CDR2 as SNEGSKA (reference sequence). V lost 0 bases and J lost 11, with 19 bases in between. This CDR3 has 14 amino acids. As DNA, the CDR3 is TGCAGTGCTAGAGAGGGAGGGCGAAGGGTTGAGGCTTTCTTT. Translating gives CSAREGGRRVEAFF.

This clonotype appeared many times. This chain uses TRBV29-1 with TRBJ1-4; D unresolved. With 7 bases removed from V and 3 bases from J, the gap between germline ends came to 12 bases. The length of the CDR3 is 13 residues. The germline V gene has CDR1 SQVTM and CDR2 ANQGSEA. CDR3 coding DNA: TGCAGCGCACAAGGCGCGGCTAATGAAAAACTGTTTTTT. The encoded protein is CSAQGAANEKLFF.

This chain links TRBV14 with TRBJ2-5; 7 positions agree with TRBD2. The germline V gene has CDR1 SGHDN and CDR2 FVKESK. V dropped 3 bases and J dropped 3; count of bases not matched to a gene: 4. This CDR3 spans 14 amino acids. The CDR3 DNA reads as TGTGCCAGCAGCCAGCGGGAGAGAGAAGAGACCCAGTACTTC. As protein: CASSQREREETQYF.

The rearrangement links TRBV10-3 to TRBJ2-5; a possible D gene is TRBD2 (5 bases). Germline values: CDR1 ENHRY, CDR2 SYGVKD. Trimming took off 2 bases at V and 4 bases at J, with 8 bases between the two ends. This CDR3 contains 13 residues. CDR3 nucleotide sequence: TGTGCCATCAGTGAGGAGGGCCCAGAGACCCAGTACTTC. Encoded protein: CAISEEGPETQYF.

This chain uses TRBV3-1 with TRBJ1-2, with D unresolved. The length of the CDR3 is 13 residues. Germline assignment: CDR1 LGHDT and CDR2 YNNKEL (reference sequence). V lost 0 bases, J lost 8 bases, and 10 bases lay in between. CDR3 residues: CASSQDSRHGYTF. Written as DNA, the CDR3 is TGTGCCAGCAGCCAAGATTCTAGGCACGGCTACACCTTC. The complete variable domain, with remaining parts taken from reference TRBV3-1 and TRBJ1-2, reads DTAVSQTPKYLVTQMGNDKSIKCEQNLGHDTMYWYKQDSKKFLKIMFSYNNKELIINETVPNRFSPKSPDKAHLNLHINSLELGDSAVYFCASSQDSRHGYTFGSGTRLTVV.

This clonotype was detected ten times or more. CDR3: CASSLFPSGRGGETQYF. For the CDR3, the DNA is TGTGCCAGCAGCTTATTCCCTAGCGGGAGGGGTGGAGAGACCCAGTACTTC. The chain recombines TRBV7-2 with TRBJ2-5; 12 nucleotides agree with TRBD2. Trimming took 2 bases from V and 4 from J; bases not matched to a gene: 8. This CDR3 spans 17 amino acids. Per germline, CDR1 SGHTA and CDR2 FQGNSA.

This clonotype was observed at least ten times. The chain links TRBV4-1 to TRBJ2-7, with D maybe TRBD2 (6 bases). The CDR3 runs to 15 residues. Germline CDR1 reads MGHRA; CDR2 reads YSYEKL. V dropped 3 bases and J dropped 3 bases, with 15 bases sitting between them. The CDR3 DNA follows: TGCGCCAGCAGCCAGGGCCGGAGCGGGTACTACGAGCAGTACTTC. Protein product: CASSQGRSGYYEQYF.

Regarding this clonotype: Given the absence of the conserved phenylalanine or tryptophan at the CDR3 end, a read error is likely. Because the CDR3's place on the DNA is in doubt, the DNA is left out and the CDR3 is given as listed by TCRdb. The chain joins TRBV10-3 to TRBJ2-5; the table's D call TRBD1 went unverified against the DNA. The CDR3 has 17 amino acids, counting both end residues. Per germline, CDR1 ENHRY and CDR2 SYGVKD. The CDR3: CAITEGGAGWKGYTFGS.